These 7 T cell receptor beta chains originate from one sample sequenced in a study of T cells in Graves' hyperthyroidism and ophthalmopathy. Amplification of TCR beta CDR3 regions was performed using RNA transcripts as template. Researchers ran a first-round RT-PCR on the TCR CDR3 using the HTBI primer set. TCRdb ran MiXCR on the multiplex PCR reads and lists one entry per CDR3 protein. In the table there are 300,000 to 450,000 distinct CDR3 sequences, roughly 25% of which are singletons. The sequencing sample was made of blood. Source of these receptors: a man aged 45 to 65 with Graves' hyperthyroidism.

V usage is TRBV13 and J usage is TRBJ2-1, with TRBD2 as a possible D gene (5 bases). This CDR3 has 14 residues. The V gene lost 4 bases and the J gene lost 6 bases, with 13 bases spanning the gap. CDR1 and CDR2 from the germline V gene are PRHDT and FYEKMQ (reference sequence). This chain's CDR3 is CASSSGGPGNEQFF. DNA of the CDR3: TGTGCCAGCAGCTCAGGAGGCCCGGGCAATGAGCAGTTCTTC.

This sequence joins TRBV20-1 and TRBJ1-4; 7 nucleotides agree with TRBD1. Trimming cost V 4 bases and J 2 bases; bases outside gene matches: 4. This CDR3 spans 14 amino acids. Germline V CDR1 and CDR2: DFQATT, SNEGSKA (reference sequence). The CDR3 sequence: CSATGGSTNEKLFF. DNA for the CDR3: TGCAGTGCTACAGGGGGAAGCACTAATGAAAAACTGTTTTTT.

The table lists this clonotype with a count of one. The V gene is TRBV18, the J gene TRBJ1-5; D is undetermined. Trimming pared 3 bases from V and 5 bases from J, leaving 8 bases between. Germline CDR1 is KGHSH and CDR2 is LQKENI. The CDR3 is 13 residues long. CDR3: CASSPFFDQPQHF. The CDR3 DNA sequence: TGTGCCAGCTCACCTTTTTTTGATCAGCCCCAGCATTTT.

The chain employs TRBV29-1 and TRBJ1-2, with 7 nucleotides matching TRBD1. V dropped 5 bases and J dropped 4; count of bases not matched to a gene: 4. Germline V gene lookup returns CDR1 SQVTM and CDR2 ANQGSEA. This CDR3 region has 12 residues. The CDR3 bases are TGCAGCGTTACGGGGGACAGCTATGGCTACACCTTC. This gives the protein CSVTGDSYGYTF.

This sequence joins TRBV5-5 and TRBJ2-7, with 8 bases matching TRBD1. The CDR3 has 18 residues. Germline V gene sequence: CDR1 SGHKS, CDR2 YYEKEE (reference sequence). V lost 1 base and J lost 1; bases outside the gene matches: 13. This CDR3 is CASSLRTGILLPSYEQYF. CDR3 nucleotides: TGTGCCAGCAGCTTGAGGACAGGGATTCTTCTCCCATCCTACGAGCAGTACTTC.

The sample holds a few counts of this clonotype. This chain connects TRBV7-8 to TRBJ2-5; TRBD2 matches at 11 bases. The CDR3 loop spans 18 amino acids. Germline V lookup: CDR1 SGHVS, CDR2 FQNEAQ. V gave up 2 bases and J gave up 4 bases; unmatched junction bases: 12. The CDR3 DNA follows: TGTGCCAGCAGCTTATCGTCCGGTAGTCTAGCGGGAGGAGAGACCCAGTACTTC. It specifies CASSLSSGSLAGGETQYF.

V usage is TRBV5-1 and J usage is TRBJ2-7, with 8 nucleotides matching TRBD2. CDR3 size: 15 residues. CDR1 and CDR2 (germline): SGHRS, YFSETQ. Trimming removed 0 bases from V and 7 bases from J; junction bases left unmatched: 9. This CDR3 is CASSLDPAGVNEQYF. Here the CDR3 DNA reads TGCGCCAGCAGCTTGGATCCAGCGGGAGTTAATGAGCAGTACTTC. The full variable domain, its missing parts supplied by reference TRBV5-1 and TRBJ2-7, is KAGVTQTPRYLIKTRGQQVTLSCSPISGHRSVSWYQQTPGQGLQFLFEYFSETQRNKGNFPGRFSGRQFSNSRSEMNVSTLELGDSALYLCASSLDPAGVNEQYFGPGTRLTVT.